This T cell receptor beta chain is from a study of blood T cells in healthy people across ages. A second PCR, run for roughly 7 to 12 cycles, used a sample-barcoded 5' primer plus a J-beta primer mix. One entry per CDR3 protein results from TCRdb running MiXCR on the 5' RACE reads. The sample holds approximately 760,000 distinct CDR3 sequences, about 25% seen once. Germline V CDR1 and CDR2: SGHAT, FQDESV (reference sequence). V lost 4 bases to trimming and J lost 1 base, with 13 bases between them. The CDR3 length is 15 residues. These data were also filed under a second study, of T cells of mothers and their children. As that study records: Maternal samples each gave over 9 million TCR beta CDR3 reads, and child samples roughly 3 million each.

V is TRBV11-1 and J is TRBJ1-1; D is possibly TRBD1 (5 bases). Sequencing was performed on blood. This receptor was obtained from a boy aged 5-17 years in good health. The CDR3 here is CASSSRTGTNTEAFF. CDR3 nucleotides: TGTGCCAGCAGCTCAAGAACAGGAACGAACACTGAAGCTTTCTTT. Full variable domain (missing parts from reference TRBV11-1 and TRBJ1-1): EAEVAQSPRYKITEKSQAVAFWCDPISGHATLYWYRQILGQGPELLVQFQDESVVDDSQLPKDRFSAERLKGVDSTLKIQPAELGDSAMYLCASSSRTGTNTEAFFGQGTRLTVV.